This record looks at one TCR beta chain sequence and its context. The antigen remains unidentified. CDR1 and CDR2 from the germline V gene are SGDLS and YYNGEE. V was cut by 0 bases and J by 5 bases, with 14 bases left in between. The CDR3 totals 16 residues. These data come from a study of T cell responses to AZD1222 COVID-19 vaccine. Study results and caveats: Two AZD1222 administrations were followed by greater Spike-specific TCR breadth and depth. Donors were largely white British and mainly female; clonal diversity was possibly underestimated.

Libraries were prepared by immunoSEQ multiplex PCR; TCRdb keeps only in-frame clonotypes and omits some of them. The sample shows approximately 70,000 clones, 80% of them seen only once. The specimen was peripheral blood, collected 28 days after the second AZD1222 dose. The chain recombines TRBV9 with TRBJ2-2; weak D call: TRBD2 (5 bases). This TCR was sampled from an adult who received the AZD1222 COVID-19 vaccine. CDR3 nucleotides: TGTGCCAGCAGCGTAGAACCGGGGTCAAGGACCGGGGAGCTGTTTTTT. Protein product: CASSVEPGSRTGELFF. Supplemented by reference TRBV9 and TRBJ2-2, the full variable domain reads DSGVTQTPKHLITATGQRVTLRCSPRSGDLSVYWYQQSLDQGLQFLIQYYNGEERAKGNILERFSAQQFPDLHSELNLSSLELGDSALYFCASSVEPGSRTGELFFGEGSRLTVL.